This is a list of T cell receptor beta chains from one sample in a study of blood T cell repertoires in COVID-19. Sequenced by immunoSEQ multiplex PCR; TCRdb stores in-frame clones only, minus some. The sample shows about 280,000 clones, approximately 88% of them seen only once. The sample consisted of peripheral blood. Every receptor here comes from a middle-aged man with acute or convalescent COVID-19. The conserved cysteine and the conserved F or W are not part of the CDR3 here. D genes are given only for firm matches.

j_call v_call d_call cdr3_aa
TRBJ2-7 TRBV5-6 TRBD2 ASSLGRAGGLEQY
TRBJ1-1 TRBV5-8 TRBD1 ASRGGQLNTEAF
TRBJ2-7 TRBV5-4 TRBD2 ASSSEWRGGPDEQY
TRBJ1-5 TRBV6-1 TRBD1 ASSETDRVNQPQH
TRBJ2-5 TRBV2 - ASRSYGETQY
TRBJ2-5 TRBV6-5 - ATRGYQETQY
TRBJ2-1 TRBV24-1 TRBD1 ATGTASYNEQF
TRBJ1-2 TRBV12-3/TRBV12-4 - ASSFRGSYGYT
TRBJ1-3 TRBV11-2 - ASSFPQGTGNTIY
TRBJ2-1 TRBV27 - ASSYQQGPYNEQF
TRBJ1-5 TRBV20-1 - SASGVSNQPQH
TRBJ2-7 TRBV9 TRBD1 ASTPGQGLYEQY
TRBJ2-5 TRBV19 - ASSMGESQRRETQY
TRBJ2-1 TRBV11-3 - ASSFLGGRDGNEQF
TRBJ2-1 TRBV5-5 TRBD1 ASSLWQGAYNEQF
TRBJ2-1 TRBV27 TRBD1 ASSLLGQGANEQF
TRBJ1-1 TRBV18 - ASSPLNSPNTEAF
TRBJ2-6 TRBV6-6 - ASSHLKAAGANVLT
TRBJ2-2 TRBV19 TRBD2 ASSIYSSGGKGTGELF
TRBJ2-5 TRBV19 - ASSMRGQETQY
TRBJ2-5 TRBV30 TRBD1 AWSGTGGWETQY
TRBJ2-2 TRBV5-1 - ASSLEAAGELF
TRBJ1-1 TRBV11-2 TRBD1 ASSSRQGKGTEAF
TRBJ1-5 TRBV4-1 - ASSPWGGRSNQPQH
TRBJ2-1 TRBV27 - ASTTPAKYNEQF
TRBJ1-2 TRBV30 TRBD1 AWGQGEYGYT
TRBJ1-2 TRBV5-1 TRBD1 ASRPDRDGYT
TRBJ1-2 TRBV9 - ASSVSGGAPHNYGYT
TRBJ2-2 TRBV4-1 TRBD2 ASSLSGLTNTGELF
TRBJ2-6 TRBV19 TRBD1 ASSTTGGSGANVLT
TRBJ1-2 TRBV3-1/TRBV3-2 - ASSSGWGYT
TRBJ2-4 TRBV18 TRBD1 ASSLGTGQPVSLQY
TRBJ2-6 TRBV11-2 - ASSSRGTGANVLT